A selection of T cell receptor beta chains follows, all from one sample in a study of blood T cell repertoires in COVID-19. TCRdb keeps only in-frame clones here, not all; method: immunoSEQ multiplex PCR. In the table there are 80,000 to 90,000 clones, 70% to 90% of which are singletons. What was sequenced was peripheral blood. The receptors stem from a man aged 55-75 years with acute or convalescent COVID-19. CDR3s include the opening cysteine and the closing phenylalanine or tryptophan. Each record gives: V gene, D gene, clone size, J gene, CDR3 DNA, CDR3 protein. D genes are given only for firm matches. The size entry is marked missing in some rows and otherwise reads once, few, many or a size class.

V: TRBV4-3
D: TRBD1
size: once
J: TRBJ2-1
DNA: TGCGCCAGCAGCCCGGCAGGGGGTTACAATGAGCAGTTCTTC
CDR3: CASSPAGGYNEQFF

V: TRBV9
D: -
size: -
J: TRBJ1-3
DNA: TGTGCCAGCAGCTCGACAGGTATCTCTGGAAACACCATATATTTT
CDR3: CASSSTGISGNTIYF

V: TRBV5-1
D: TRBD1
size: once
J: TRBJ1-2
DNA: TGCGCCAGCAGGGTTACAGGGGCCTACACCTTC
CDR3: CASRVTGAYTF

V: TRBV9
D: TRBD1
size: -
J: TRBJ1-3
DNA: TGTGCCAGCAGCGTAGAGATTGGGGACAGGGGTAGTGGAAACACCATATATTTT
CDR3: CASSVEIGDRGSGNTIYF

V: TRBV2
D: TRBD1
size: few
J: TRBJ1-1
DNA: TGTGCCAGCAGTGAAGCCACAGGGGCCACTGAAGCTTTCTTT
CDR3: CASSEATGATEAFF

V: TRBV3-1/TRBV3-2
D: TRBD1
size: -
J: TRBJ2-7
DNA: TGTGCCAGCAGTCCGGGACAGGGGATTGGAGAGCAGTACTTC
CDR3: CASSPGQGIGEQYF

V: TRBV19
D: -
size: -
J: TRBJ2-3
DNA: TGTGCCAGTAGTATAGGTGGGGGGAGCACAGATACGCAGTATTTT
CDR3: CASSIGGGSTDTQYF

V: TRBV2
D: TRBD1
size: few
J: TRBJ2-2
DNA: TGTGCCAGCTCGAGCATAGGACAGGGGAATGGGGAGCTGTTTTTT
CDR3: CASSSIGQGNGELFF

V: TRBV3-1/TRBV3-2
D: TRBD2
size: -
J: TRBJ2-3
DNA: TGTGCCAGCAGCCCCGGACTAGCGGGGGGCGTGAATACGCAGTATTTT
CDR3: CASSPGLAGGVNTQYF

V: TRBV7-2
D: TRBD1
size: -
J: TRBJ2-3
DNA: TGTGCCAGCAGCCGGACAGGGCCAGATACGCAGTATTTT
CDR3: CASSRTGPDTQYF

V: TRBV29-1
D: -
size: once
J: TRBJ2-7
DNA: TGCAGCGTTGAAGAGGCGGACAGCTACGAGCAGTACTTC
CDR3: CSVEEADSYEQYF

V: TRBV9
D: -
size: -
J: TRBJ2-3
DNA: TGTGCCAGCAGCGTAGACGATCTATCTATAGTAGATACGCAGTATTTT
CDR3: CASSVDDLSIVDTQYF

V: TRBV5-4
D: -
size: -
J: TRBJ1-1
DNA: TGTGCCAGCAGCGATAACAGTCTTTACCCCCGGAACACTGAAGCTTTTTTT
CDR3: CASSDNSLYPRNTEAFF

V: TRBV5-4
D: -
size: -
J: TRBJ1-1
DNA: TGTGCCAGCAGCTTGATGGGAGACACTGAAGCTTTCTTT
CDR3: CASSLMGDTEAFF

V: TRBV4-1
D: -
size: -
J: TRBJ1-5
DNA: TGCGCCAGCGGAGTATCGGGTCCTAGCAATCAGCCCCAGCATTTT
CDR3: CASGVSGPSNQPQHF

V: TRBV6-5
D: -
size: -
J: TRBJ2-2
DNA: TGTGCCAGCAGTTACTCCGGGATCGCCGGGGAGCTGTTTTTT
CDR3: CASSYSGIAGELFF

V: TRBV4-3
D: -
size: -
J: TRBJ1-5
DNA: TGCGCCAGCAGCCCCGGGTCCGACAATCAGCCCCAGCATTTT
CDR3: CASSPGSDNQPQHF

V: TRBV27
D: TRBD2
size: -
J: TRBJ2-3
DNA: TGTGCCAGCAGCCAGGGACTAGCGGGGTTCACAGATACGCAGTATTTT
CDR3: CASSQGLAGFTDTQYF

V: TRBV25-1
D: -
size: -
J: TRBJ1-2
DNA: TGTGCCAGCAGTGACACAGGGTTCTATGGCTACACCTTC
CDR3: CASSDTGFYGYTF

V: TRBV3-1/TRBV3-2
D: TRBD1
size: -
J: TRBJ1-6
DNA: TGTGCCAGCAGCCAGGACAGGAACAGTTCACCCCTCCACTTT
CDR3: CASSQDRNSSPLHF

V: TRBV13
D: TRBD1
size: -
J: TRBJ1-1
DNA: TGTGCCAGCAGCTTACGACAGGGAGTTCGCACTGAAGCTTTCTTT
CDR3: CASSLRQGVRTEAFF

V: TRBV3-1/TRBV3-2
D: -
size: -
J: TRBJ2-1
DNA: TGTGCCAGCAGCCAAGATCCTTCCTACAATGAGCAGTTCTTC
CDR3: CASSQDPSYNEQFF

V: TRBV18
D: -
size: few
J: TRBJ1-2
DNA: TGTGCCAGCTCACCCTCCCCCGGTCCTAACTATGGCTACACCTTC
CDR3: CASSPSPGPNYGYTF

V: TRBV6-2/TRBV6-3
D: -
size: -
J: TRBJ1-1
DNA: TGTGCCAGCAGTTACACAGAGTGGGGAGAAACTGAAGCTTTCTTT
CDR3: CASSYTEWGETEAFF

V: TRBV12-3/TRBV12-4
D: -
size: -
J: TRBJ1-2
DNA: TGTGCCAGCAGTTCGGGGGGCTCGAATGGCTACACCTTC
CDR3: CASSSGGSNGYTF

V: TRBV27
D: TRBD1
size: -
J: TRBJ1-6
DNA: TGTGCCAGTAGTTTAAGGGGGCAAAGTTCACCCCTCCACTTT
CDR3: CASSLRGQSSPLHF

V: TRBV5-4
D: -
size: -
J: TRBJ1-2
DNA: TGTGCCAGCAGCTTTGATTTGGGGCGTGGCTACACCTTC
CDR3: CASSFDLGRGYTF

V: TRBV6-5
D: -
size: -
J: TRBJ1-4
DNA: TGTGCCAGCGGCGGAGAGGCAACTAATGAAAAACTGTTTTTT
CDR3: CASGGEATNEKLFF

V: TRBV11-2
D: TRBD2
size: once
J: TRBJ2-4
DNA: TGTGCCAGCAGCTTTTTCAGCGGGGGGAGTGAAAACATTCAGTACTTC
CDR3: CASSFFSGGSENIQYF